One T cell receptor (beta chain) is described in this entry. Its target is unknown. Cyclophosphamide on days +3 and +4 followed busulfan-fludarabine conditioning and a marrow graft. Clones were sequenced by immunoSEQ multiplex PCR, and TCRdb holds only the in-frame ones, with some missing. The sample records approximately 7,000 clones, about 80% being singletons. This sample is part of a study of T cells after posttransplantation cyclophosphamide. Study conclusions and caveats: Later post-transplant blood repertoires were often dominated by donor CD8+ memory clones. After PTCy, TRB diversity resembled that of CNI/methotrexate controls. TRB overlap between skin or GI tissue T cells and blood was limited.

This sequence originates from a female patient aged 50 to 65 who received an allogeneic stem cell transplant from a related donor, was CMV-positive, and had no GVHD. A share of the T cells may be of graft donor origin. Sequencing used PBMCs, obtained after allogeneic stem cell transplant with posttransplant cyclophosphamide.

CDR3 DNA: TGTGCTAGTGGTGCGGGACAGGGTGGGACTCAGCCCCAGCATTTT. Translated: CASGAGQGGTQPQHF. The J gene is TRBJ1-5, the V gene TRBV12-5; 9 nucleotides match TRBD1. The J segment lost 6 bases and the V segment lost 5 bases, leaving 8 bases of the junction unmatched. Germline CDR1 is LGHNT and CDR2 is FRNRAP. CDR3 length: 15 residues.